This T cell receptor beta chain was found in a study of Graves' ophthalmopathy and Graves' hyperthyroidism. Study-wide results and caveats: Sensitivity of around 67% and specificity of about 72% were achieved by the model that predicted ophthalmopathy progression. A 13-signature model separated ophthalmopathy from stable hyperthyroidism, 85% to 90% sensitivity, 81.08% specificity.

TCR beta CDR3 regions were amplified from RNA transcripts. HTBI primers were employed in first-round RT-PCR, then a second-round multiplex PCR followed. In TCRdb, the multiplex PCR reads were re-called with MiXCR into one record per CDR3 protein. Of roughly 400,000 distinct CDR3 sequences in the sample, approximately 16% are singletons; the top ten hold about 1.6%. Exclusion covered patients with other autoimmune diseases or uncontrolled infections (as well as pregnancy or lactation). In its sample, this clonotype was seen many times. Its antigen is as yet unknown. Trimming cost V 1 base and J 6 bases, with 10 bases left between them. Germline V gene lookup returns CDR1 SGHTA and CDR2 FQGNSA. CDR3 size: 14 residues.

The sequenced material came from peripheral blood. This TCR derives from a young woman with Graves' ophthalmopathy. The J gene is TRBJ2-4, the V gene TRBV7-2; weak D call: TRBD1 (5 bases). Here the CDR3 DNA reads TGTGCCAGCAGCTTAGTCAGGGTTGGAAACATTCAGTACTTC. The encoded protein is CASSLVRVGNIQYF.